The entry that follows covers one TCR beta chain sequence. Time point defined: patch test 1, 2 weeks after DPC sensitization. Treatment specified: therapeutic diphenylcyclopropenone sensitization with weekly scalp DPC. From the RACE reads, TCRdb called clonotypes with MiXCR, one entry per CDR3 protein. The sample lists roughly 180,000 distinct CDR3 sequences; about a fifth were seen once. This sample was included in a study of human T cells and chemical hapten exposure. Per germline, CDR1 MDHEN and CDR2 SYDVKM. This CDR3 is built from 13 residues. V lost 6 bases, J lost 4 bases, and 4 bases stayed unmatched.

The sequence was collected from a woman aged 45-60 years with alopecia areata. Some clones in this sample may be carry-over from other donors' samples. The rearrangement links TRBV28 to TRBJ2-7; 9 bases map to TRBD1. Here the sequenced sample was whole blood, taken in connection with sensitization to the hapten diphenylcyclopropenone (DPC). CDR3 protein: CASSRGTGYEQYF. CDR3 nucleotide sequence: TGTGCCAGCAGCCGCGGGACAGGGTACGAGCAGTACTTC.